This TCR beta chain comes out of a study of shared clonotypes between healthy human individuals. For the study at large: Participating donors consisted of a couple of women and a few men aged 18 to 49. The study, taken as a whole, reports: Non-shared clonotypes showed lower generation probabilities than clonotypes common to all four donors.

Using immunoSEQ multiplex PCR, the repertoire was profiled, and TCRdb retains in-frame clones only, with some absent. The sample consists of roughly 2.6 million clones, approximately 94% of them appearing once. As concerns this clone: Its antigen is currently unknown.

The receptor was derived from a man younger than 30 in good health. Sequenced: naive CD4+ T cells sorted from blood. Specified subset: CD45RA+ positively selected.

The CDR3 loop reads CASSPQREPYNEQFF. The CDR3 DNA is TGTGCCAGCAGCCCTCAGCGGGAACCATACAATGAGCAGTTCTTC. The chain combines TRBV7-9 with TRBJ2-1, with TRBD2 identical over 7 bases. This CDR3 is 15 amino acids long. Germline-derived CDR1 and CDR2 are SEHNR and FQNEAQ (reference sequence). Unmatched junction bases numbered 8, after V lost 5 bases and J lost 4 bases. The entire variable domain, with the rest obtained from reference TRBV7-9 and TRBJ2-1, is as follows: DTGVSQNPRHKITKRGQNVTFRCDPISEHNRLYWYRQTLGQGPEFLTYFQNEAQLEKSRLLSDRFSAERPKGSFSTLEIQRTEQGDSAMYLCASSPQREPYNEQFFGPGTRLTVL.